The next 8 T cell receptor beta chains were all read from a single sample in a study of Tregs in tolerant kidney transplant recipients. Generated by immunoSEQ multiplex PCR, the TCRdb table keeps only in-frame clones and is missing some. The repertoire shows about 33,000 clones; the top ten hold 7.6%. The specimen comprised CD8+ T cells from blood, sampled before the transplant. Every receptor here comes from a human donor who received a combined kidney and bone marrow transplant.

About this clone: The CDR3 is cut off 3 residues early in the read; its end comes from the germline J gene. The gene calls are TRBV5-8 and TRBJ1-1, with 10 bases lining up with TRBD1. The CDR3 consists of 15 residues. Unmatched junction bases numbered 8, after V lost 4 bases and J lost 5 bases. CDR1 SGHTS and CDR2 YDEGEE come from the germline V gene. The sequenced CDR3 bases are TGTGCCAGCAGCCCAAGACAGGGGGCAGGAACTGAA. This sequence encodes CASSPRQGAGTE. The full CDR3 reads CASSPRQGAGTEAFF.

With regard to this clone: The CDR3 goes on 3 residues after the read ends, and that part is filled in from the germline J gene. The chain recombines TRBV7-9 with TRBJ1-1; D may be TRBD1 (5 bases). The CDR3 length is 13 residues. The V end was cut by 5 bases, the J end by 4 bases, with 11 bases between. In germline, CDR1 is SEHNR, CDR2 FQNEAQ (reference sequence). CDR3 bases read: TGTGCCAGCAGCCCGTGGGGGGGCACTGAA. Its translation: CASSPWGGTE. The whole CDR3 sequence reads CASSPWGGTEAFF.

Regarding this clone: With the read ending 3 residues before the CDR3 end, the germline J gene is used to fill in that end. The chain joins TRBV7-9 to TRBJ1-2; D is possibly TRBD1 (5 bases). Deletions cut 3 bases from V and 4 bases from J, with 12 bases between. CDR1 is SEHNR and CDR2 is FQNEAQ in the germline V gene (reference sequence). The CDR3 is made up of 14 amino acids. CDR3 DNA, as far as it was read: TGTGCCAGCAGCTTCGGTACAGGCGGCTATGGC. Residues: CASSFGTGGYG. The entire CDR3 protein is CASSFGTGGYGYTF.

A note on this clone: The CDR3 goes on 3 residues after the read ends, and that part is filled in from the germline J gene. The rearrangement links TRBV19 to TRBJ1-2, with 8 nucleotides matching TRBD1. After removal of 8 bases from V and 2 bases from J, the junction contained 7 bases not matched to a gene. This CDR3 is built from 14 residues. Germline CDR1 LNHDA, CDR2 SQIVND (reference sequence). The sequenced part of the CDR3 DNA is TGTGCCAGTCTTACAGGGGGTCTGAACTATGGC. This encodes CASLTGGLNYG. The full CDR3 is CASLTGGLNYGYTF.

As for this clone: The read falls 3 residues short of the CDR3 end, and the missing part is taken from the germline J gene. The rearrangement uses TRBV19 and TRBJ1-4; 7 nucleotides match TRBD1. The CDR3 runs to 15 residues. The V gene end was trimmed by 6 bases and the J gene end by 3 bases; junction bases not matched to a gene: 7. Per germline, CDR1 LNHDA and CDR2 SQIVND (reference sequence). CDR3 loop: CASSPQGLANEKLFF. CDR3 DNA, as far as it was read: TGTGCCAGTAGCCCACAGGGGCTAGCTAATGAAAAA. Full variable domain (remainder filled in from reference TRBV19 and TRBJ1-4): DGGITQSPKYLFRKEGQNVTLSCEQNLNHDAMYWYRQDPGQGLRLIYYSQIVNDFQKGDIAEGYSVSREKKESFPLTVTSAQKNPTAFYLCASSPQGLANEKLFFGSGTQLSVL.

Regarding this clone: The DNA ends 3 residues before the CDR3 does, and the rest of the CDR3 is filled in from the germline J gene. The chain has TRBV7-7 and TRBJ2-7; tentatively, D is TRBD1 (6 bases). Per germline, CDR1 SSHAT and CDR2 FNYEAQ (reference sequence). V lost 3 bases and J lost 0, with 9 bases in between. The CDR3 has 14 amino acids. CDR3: CASSLDSASYEQYF. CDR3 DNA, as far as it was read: TGTGCCAGCAGCTTGGACAGTGCCTCCTACGAG.

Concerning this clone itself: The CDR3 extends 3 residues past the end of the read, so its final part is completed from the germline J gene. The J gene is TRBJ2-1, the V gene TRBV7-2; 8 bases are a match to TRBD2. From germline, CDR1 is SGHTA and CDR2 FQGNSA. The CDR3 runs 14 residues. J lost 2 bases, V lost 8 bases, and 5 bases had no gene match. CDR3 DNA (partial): TGTGCCAGCTGGGCGGGAGGACCCTACAATGAG. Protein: CASWAGGPYNE. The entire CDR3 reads CASWAGGPYNEQFF. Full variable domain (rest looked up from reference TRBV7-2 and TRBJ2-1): GAGVSQSPSNKVTEKGKDVELRCDPISGHTALYWYRQSLGQGLEFLIYFQGNSAPDKSGLPSDRFSAERTGGSVSTLTIQRTQQEDSAVYLCASWAGGPYNEQFFGPGTRLTVL.

The CDR3 loop reads CASRGRLAKNIQYF. The DNA read from the CDR3 is TGTGCCAGCAGAGGTCGTTTAGCCAAAAACATT. The chain uses TRBV11-2 and TRBJ2-4, with D unresolved. The read ends 3 residues early relative to the CDR3; the germline J gene fills the gap. V lost 6 bases and J 0 bases, leaving 9 bases between the germline ends. Germline CDR1 reads SGHAT; CDR2 reads FQNNGV. This CDR3 is built from 14 residues.